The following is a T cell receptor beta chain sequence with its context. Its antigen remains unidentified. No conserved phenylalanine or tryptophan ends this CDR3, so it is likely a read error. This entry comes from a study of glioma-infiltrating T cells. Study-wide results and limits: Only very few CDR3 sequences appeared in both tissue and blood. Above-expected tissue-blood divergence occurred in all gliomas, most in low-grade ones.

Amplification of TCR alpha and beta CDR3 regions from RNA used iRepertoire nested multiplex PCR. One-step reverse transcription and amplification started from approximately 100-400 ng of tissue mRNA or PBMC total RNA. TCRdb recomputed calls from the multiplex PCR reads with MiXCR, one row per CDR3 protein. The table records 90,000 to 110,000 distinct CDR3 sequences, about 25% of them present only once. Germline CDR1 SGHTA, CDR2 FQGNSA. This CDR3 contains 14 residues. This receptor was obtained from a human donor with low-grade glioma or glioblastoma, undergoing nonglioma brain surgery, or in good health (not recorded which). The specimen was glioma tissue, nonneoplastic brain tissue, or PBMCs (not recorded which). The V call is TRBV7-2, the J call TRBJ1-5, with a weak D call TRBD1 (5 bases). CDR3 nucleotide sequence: TGCGCCAGCAGCTTCAGGGCCAGCAATCAGCCCCAGCATCTT. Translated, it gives CASSFRASNQPQHL.